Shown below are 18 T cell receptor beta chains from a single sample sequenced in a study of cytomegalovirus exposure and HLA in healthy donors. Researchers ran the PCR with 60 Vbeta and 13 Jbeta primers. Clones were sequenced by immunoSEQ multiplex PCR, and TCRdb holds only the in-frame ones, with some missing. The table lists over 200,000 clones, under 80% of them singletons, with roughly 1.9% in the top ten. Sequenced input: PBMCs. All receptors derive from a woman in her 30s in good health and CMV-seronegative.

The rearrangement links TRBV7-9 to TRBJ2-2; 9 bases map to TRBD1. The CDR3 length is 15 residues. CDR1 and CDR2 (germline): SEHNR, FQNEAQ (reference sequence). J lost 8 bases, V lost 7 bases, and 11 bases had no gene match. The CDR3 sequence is CASTSWGQGTGELFF. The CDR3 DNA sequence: TGTGCCAGCACGTCCTGGGGACAGGGAACAGGGGAGCTGTTTTTT.

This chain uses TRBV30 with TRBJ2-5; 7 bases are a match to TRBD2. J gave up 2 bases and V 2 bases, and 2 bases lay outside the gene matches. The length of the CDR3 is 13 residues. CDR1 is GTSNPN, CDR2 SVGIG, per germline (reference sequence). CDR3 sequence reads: CAWSTSVQETQYF. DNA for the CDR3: TGTGCCTGGAGTACTAGCGTGCAAGAGACCCAGTACTTC.

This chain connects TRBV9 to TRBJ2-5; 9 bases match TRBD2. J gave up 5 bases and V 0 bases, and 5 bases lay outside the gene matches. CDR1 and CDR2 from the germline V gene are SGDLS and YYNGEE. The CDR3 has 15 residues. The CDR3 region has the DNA TGTGCCAGCAGCGTAGAGAGCGGGAGGAGGGAGACCCAGTACTTC. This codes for CASSVESGRRETQYF.

This CDR3 is CASRDRGYTGELFF. CDR3 in DNA: TGTGCCAGCAGGGACAGGGGATACACCGGGGAGCTGTTTTTT. V and J are TRBV2 and TRBJ2-2; TRBD1 matches 9 bases. The V segment lost 6 bases and the J segment 3 bases; nucleotides outside the gene matches: 2. CDR1 SNHLY and CDR2 FYNNEI come from the germline V gene. The CDR3 totals 14 residues.

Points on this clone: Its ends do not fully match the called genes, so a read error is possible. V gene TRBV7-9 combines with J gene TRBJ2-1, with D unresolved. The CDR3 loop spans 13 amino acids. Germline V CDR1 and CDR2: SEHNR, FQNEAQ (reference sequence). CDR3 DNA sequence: TGTTCCAGCAGCTACGGGTATTACAATGAGCAGTTCTTC. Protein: CSSSYGYYNEQFF.

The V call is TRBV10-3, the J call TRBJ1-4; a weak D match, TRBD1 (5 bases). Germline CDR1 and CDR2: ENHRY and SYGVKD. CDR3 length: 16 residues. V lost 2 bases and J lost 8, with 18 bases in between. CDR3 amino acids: CAISENSRGMDEKLFF. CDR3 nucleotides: TGTGCCATCAGTGAGAATAGTCGGGGGATGGACGAAAAACTGTTTTTT.

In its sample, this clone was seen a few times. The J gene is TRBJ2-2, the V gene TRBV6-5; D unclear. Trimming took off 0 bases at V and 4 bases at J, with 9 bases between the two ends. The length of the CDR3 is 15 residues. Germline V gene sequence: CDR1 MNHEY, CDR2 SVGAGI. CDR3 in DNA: TGTGCCAGCAGTTACTCGACCAGGTTCACCGGGGAGCTGTTTTTT. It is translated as CASSYSTRFTGELFF.

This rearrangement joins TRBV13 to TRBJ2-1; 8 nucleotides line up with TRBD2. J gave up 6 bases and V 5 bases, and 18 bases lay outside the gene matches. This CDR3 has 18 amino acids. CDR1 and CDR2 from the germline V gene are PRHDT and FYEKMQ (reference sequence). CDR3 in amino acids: CASSPAAELGREGNEQFF. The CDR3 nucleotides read TGTGCCAGCAGCCCCGCAGCGGAGTTGGGCCGGGAGGGCAATGAGCAGTTCTTC.

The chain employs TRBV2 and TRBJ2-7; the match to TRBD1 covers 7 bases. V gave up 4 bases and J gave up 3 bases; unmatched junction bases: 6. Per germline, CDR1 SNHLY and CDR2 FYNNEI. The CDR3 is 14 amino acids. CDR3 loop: CASSVEGALYEQYF. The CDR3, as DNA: TGTGCCAGCAGTGTTGAGGGGGCCCTCTACGAGCAGTACTTC.

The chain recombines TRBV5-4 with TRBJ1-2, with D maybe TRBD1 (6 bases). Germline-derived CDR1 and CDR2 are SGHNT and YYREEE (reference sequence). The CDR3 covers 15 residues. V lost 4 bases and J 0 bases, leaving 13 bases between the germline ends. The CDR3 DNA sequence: TGTGCCAGCAGCGGGACACCCGTTTCTAACTATGGCTACACCTTC. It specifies CASSGTPVSNYGYTF.

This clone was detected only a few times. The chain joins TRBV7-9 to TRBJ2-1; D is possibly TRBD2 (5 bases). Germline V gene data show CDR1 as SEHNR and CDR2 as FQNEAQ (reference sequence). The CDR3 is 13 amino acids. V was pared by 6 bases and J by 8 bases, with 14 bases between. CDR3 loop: CASRRTELDEQFF. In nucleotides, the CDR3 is TGTGCCAGCAGGCGGACTGAGCTGGATGAGCAGTTCTTC.

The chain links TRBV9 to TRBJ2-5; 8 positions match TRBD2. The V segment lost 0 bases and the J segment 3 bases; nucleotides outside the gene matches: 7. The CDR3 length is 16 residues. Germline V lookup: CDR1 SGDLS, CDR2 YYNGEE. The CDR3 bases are TGTGCCAGCAGCGTAGAGACGGGGGGGCCGAAAGAGACCCAGTACTTC. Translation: CASSVETGGPKETQYF.

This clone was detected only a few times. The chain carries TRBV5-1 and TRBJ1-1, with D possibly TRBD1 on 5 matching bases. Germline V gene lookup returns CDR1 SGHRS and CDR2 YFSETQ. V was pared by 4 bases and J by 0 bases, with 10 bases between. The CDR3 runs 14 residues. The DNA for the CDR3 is TGCGCCAGCAGCACACAGGCGATGAACACTGAAGCTTTCTTT. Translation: CASSTQAMNTEAFF.

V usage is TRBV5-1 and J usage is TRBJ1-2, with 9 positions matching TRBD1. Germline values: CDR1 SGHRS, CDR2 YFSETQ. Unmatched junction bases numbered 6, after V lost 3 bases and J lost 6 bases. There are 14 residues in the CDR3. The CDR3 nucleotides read TGCGCCAGCAGCTCCCTGGACAGGGGCCATGGCTACACCTTC. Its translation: CASSSLDRGHGYTF. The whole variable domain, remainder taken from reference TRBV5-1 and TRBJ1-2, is KAGVTQTPRYLIKTRGQQVTLSCSPISGHRSVSWYQQTPGQGLQFLFEYFSETQRNKGNFPGRFSGRQFSNSRSEMNVSTLELGDSALYLCASSSLDRGHGYTFGSGTRLTVV.

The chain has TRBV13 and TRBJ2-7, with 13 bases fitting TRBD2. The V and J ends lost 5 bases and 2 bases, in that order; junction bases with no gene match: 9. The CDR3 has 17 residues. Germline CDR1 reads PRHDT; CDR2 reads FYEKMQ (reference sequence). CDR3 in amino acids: CASSGQLAGGPAYEQYF. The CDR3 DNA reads TGTGCCAGCAGCGGTCAACTAGCGGGGGGGCCGGCCTACGAGCAGTACTTC.

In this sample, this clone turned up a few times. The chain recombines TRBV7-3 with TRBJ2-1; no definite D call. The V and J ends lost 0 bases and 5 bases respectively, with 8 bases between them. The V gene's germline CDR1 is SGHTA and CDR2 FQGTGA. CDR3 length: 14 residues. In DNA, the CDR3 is TGTGCCAGCAGCTTAACCCTCGAGCACAATGAGCAGTTCTTC. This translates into CASSLTLEHNEQFF.

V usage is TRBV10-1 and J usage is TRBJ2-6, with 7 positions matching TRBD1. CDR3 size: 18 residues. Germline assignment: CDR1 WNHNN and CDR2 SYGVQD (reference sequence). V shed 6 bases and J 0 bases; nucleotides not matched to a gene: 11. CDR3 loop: CASSAGQVGLSGANVLTF. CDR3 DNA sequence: TGCGCCAGCAGCGCCGGACAGGTCGGACTCTCTGGGGCCAACGTCCTGACTTTC.

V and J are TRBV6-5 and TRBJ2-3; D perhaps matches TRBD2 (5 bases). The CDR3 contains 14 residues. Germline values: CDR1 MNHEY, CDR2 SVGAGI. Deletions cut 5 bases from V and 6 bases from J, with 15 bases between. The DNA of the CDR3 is TGTGCCAGCAGTCTACTAGGGATGATGGATACGCAGTATTTT. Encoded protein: CASSLLGMMDTQYF.